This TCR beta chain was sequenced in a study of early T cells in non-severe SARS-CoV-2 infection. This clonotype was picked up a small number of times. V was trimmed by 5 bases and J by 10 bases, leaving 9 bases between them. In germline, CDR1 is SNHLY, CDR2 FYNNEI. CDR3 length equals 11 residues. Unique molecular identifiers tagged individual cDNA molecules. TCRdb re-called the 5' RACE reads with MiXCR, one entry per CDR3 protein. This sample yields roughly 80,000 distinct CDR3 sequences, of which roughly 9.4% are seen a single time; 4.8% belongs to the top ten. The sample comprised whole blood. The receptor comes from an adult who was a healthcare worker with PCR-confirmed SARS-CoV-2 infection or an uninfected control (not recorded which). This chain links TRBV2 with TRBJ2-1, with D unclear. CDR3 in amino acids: CASSSGWEQFF. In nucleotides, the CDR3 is TGTGCCAGCAGTTCAGGCTGGGAGCAGTTCTTC.